The 6 T cell receptor beta chains below come from one sample, sequenced in a study of T cell changes during pregnancy in multiple sclerosis. Only in-frame clones appear in the TCRdb table, and some are missing; sequencing was by immunoSEQ multiplex PCR. The repertoire includes approximately 90,000 clones, 85% to 95% of them detected once, and about 0.84% sits in the top ten. This specimen consisted of peripheral blood, obtained in the third trimester of pregnancy. These receptors were collected from a female donor with multiple sclerosis, enrolled in a pregnancy study.

The count of this clone is one. This rearrangement joins TRBV7-9 to TRBJ1-1; D ambiguous. The CDR3 has 15 amino acids. With 1 base removed from V and 1 base from J, the gap between germline ends came to 10 bases. Germline lookup yields CDR1 SEHNR and CDR2 FQNEAQ (reference sequence). The CDR3 sequence: CASSLGGGRNTEAFF. The CDR3 nucleotides are TGTGCCAGCAGCTTAGGCGGTGGGAGGAACACTGAAGCTTTCTTT.

This rearrangement joins TRBV5-1 to TRBJ2-1; the match to TRBD1 covers 9 bases. The CDR3 sequence is 16 residues long. With 7 bases clipped from V and 7 bases from J, the junction kept 15 bases outside the gene matches. Germline CDR1 reads SGHRS; CDR2 reads YFSETQ. The CDR3 loop is CASSMEAGTGINEQFF. CDR3 nucleotides: TGCGCCAGCTCCATGGAAGCCGGGACAGGGATTAATGAGCAGTTCTTC.

The rearrangement joins TRBV6-5 to TRBJ1-1; possible D gene TRBD1, 6 bases. The CDR3 runs 13 residues. Trimming took 4 bases from V and 7 from J, leaving 13 bases between them. The germline gives CDR1 MNHEY, CDR2 SVGAGI. The chain's CDR3 is CASSLGQRDEAFF. In nucleotides, the CDR3 is TGTGCCAGCAGTTTAGGACAGAGAGATGAAGCTTTCTTT.

V and J are TRBV28 and TRBJ1-4; 8 nucleotides agree with TRBD1. The CDR3 spans 16 residues. J gave up 3 bases and V 6 bases, and 9 bases lay outside the gene matches. CDR1 and CDR2 from the germline V gene are MDHEN and SYDVKM. CDR3 amino acids: CASRTPDRGANEKLFF. CDR3 DNA sequence: TGTGCCAGCAGGACCCCCGACAGGGGAGCTAATGAAAAACTGTTTTTT.

The V call is TRBV4-1, the J call TRBJ1-4; D is undetermined. This CDR3 is 14 amino acids long. The V gene lost 1 base and the J gene lost 6 bases, with 9 bases spanning the gap. CDR1 is MGHRA and CDR2 is YSYEKL in the germline V gene. CDR3 sequence: CASSQGLRDEKLFF. CDR3 nucleotide sequence: TGCGCCAGCAGCCAAGGGTTGAGGGATGAAAAACTGTTTTTT.

The chain couples TRBV6-1 to TRBJ2-5; D perhaps matches TRBD1 (7 bases). CDR1 and CDR2 from the germline V gene are MNHNS and SASEGT. This CDR3 contains 14 residues. V lost 5 bases and J lost 4, with 14 bases in between. The chain's CDR3 is CASSPRGVRETQYF. DNA of the CDR3: TGTGCCAGCAGTCCCAGGGGGGTTCGAGAGACCCAGTACTTC.